The 9 T cell receptor beta chains presented below share a single source sample, sequenced in a study of cytomegalovirus exposure and HLA in healthy donors. PCR was performed using 60 Vbeta and 13 Jbeta primers. Assay: immunoSEQ multiplex PCR; the TCRdb copy retains only in-frame clones and omits some. Among 120,000 to 150,000 clones, approximately 9% were seen once, and the ten largest hold less than 2%. Sequences were obtained from PBMCs. These receptors came from a male donor in good health and CMV-seronegative.

This clone was counted only a few times. CDR3 loop: CASTAGQGYEQFF. The CDR3 DNA reads TGTGCCAGCACCGCCGGACAGGGCTATGAGCAGTTCTTC. This chain joins TRBV6-6 and TRBJ2-1, with 8 positions matching TRBD1. CDR3 length: 13 amino acids. Germline loops: CDR1 MNHNY, CDR2 SVGAGI (reference sequence). With 7 bases clipped from V and 8 bases from J, the junction kept 7 bases outside the gene matches.

J is TRBJ1-1 and V is TRBV4-1, with a possible D match to TRBD1 (5 bases). The CDR3 length is 14 residues. CDR1 and CDR2 (germline): MGHRA, YSYEKL. The ends were cut back, 4 bases at V and 0 bases at J, with 9 bases in the middle. In nucleotides, the CDR3 is TGCGCCAGCAGCCGAGGACAACTGAACACTGAAGCTTTCTTT. Translating gives CASSRGQLNTEAFF.

This clone has only a few counts. The chain joins TRBV5-1 to TRBJ2-1, with TRBD2 matching 9 bases. The trim removed 4 bases at V and 6 bases at J, leaving 8 bases unmatched. Germline V gives CDR1 SGHRS, CDR2 YFSETQ. The CDR3 consists of 15 residues. The CDR3 protein is CASSPRASGINEQFF. In nucleotides, the CDR3 is TGCGCCAGCAGCCCCCGGGCTAGCGGGATCAATGAGCAGTTCTTC.

This clone was counted once. The CDR3 end shows no conserved phenylalanine or tryptophan, and so a read error is likely. The chain couples TRBV4-1 to TRBJ1-5; 7 nucleotides agree with TRBD1. After removal of 1 base from V and 4 bases from J, the junction contained 4 bases not matched to a gene. This CDR3 region has 15 residues. Germline lookup yields CDR1 MGHRA and CDR2 YSYEKL. CDR3 in amino acids: CASSQVRQGNQPQHV. In DNA, the CDR3 is TGCGCCAGCAGCCAAGTCCGACAGGGAAATCAGCCCCAGCATGTT.

This chain uses TRBV19 with TRBJ1-2, with a weak D call TRBD1 (6 bases). CDR1 LNHDA and CDR2 SQIVND come from the germline V gene (reference sequence). V dropped 2 bases and J dropped 4 bases, with 14 bases sitting between them. The CDR3 spans 15 residues. The CDR3 nucleotides read TGTGCCAGTAGTATACCAGACAGGACCCCCTATGGCTACACCTTC. Encoded protein: CASSIPDRTPYGYTF.

This chain joins TRBV6-5 and TRBJ1-5; 9 bases map to TRBD1. Per the germline V gene, CDR1 is MNHEY and CDR2 is SVGAGI. The CDR3 spans 14 residues. The J segment lost 5 bases and the V segment lost 6 bases, leaving 5 bases of the junction unmatched. The CDR3 sequence: CASRDRGSYQPQHF. CDR3 sequence (DNA): TGTGCCAGCAGGGACAGGGGCAGCTATCAGCCCCAGCATTTT.

The CDR3 nucleotides read TGTGCCAGCAGTGAAGTTGAGGAGCAGCAGTACTTC. Its translation is CASSEVEEQQYF. The chain combines TRBV6-1 with TRBJ2-5; D not certain. V lost 1 base and J lost 11, with 11 bases in between. CDR1 and CDR2 from the germline V gene are MNHNS and SASEGT. The CDR3 is made up of 12 amino acids.

This clone appeared a few times. The DNA for the CDR3 is TGCAGCGTTGTGGGGGCACGCAGCCGCTCTGGAAACACCATATATTTT. Translated, it gives CSVVGARSRSGNTIYF. The J gene is TRBJ1-3, the V gene TRBV29-1, with a tentative D call TRBD1 (6 bases). Germline V gives CDR1 SQVTM, CDR2 ANQGSEA. The V end lost 4 bases, the J end lost 0 bases, and 16 bases lay between the germline ends. The length of the CDR3 is 16 residues.

The CDR3 region has the DNA TGTGCCAGCAGCAACCGTCAGAGCAATCAGCCCCAGCATTTT. Protein: CASSNRQSNQPQHF. The V call is TRBV5-6, the J call TRBJ1-5, with D unclear. Trimming pared 4 bases from V and 1 base from J, leaving 9 bases between. The CDR3 extends over 14 amino acids. CDR1 is SGHDT, CDR2 YYEEEE, per germline.